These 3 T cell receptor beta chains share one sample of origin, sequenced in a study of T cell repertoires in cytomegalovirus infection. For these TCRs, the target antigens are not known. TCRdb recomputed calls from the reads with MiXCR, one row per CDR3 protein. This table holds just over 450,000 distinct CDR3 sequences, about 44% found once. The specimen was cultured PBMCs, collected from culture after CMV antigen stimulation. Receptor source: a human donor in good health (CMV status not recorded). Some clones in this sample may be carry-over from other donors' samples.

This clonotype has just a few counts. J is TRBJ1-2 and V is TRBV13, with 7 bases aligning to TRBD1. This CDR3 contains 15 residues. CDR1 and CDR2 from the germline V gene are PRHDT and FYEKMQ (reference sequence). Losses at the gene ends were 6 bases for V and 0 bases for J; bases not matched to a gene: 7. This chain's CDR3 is CASRRPGQTNYGYTF. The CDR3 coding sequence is TGTGCCAGCAGGCGGCCGGGACAGACTAACTATGGCTACACCTTC.

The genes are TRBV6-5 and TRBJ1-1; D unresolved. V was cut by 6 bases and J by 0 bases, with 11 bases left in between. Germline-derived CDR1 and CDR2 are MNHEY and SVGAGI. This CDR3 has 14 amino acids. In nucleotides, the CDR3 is TGTGCCAGCAGACCGGACGGTTTGAACACTGAAGCTTTCTTT. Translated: CASRPDGLNTEAFF.

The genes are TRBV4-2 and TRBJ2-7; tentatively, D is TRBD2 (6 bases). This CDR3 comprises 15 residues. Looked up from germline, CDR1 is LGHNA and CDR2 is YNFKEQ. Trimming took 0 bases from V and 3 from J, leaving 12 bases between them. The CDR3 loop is CASSQERAGGYEQYF. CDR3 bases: TGTGCCAGCAGCCAAGAGCGAGCGGGCGGCTACGAGCAGTACTTC.